The source of this T cell receptor beta chain is a study of blood T cell repertoires in COVID-19. Seattle patient enrollment occurred during active infection, with longitudinal follow-up thereafter. In its sample, this clone was seen once. TCRdb's table, derived via immunoSEQ multiplex PCR, lists solely in-frame clones and lacks some. The table includes over 55,000 clones, approximately 86% detected once. Looked up from germline, CDR1 is MNHEY and CDR2 is SVGAGI. Losses at the gene ends were 6 bases for V and 9 bases for J; bases not matched to a gene: 9. There are 15 residues in the CDR3. This clonotype was sampled from a woman older than 75 with COVID-19, enrolled during active disease. The rearrangement joins TRBV6-5 to TRBJ1-6; TRBD1 agrees at 9 bases. Sequencing was carried out using peripheral blood. The CDR3: CASSPGQGLGSPLHF. The CDR3 nucleotides are TGTGCCAGCAGCCCAGGACAGGGGCTAGGTTCACCCCTCCACTTT.